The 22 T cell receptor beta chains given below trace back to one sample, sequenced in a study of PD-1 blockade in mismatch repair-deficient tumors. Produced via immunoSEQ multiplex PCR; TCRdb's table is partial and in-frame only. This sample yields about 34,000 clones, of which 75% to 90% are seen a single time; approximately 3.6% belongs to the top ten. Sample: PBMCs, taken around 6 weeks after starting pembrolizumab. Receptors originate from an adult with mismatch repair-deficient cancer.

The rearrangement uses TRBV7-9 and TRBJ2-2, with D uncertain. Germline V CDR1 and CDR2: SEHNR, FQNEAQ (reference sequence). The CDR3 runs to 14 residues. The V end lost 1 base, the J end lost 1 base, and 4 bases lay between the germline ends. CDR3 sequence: CASSLDLNTGELFF. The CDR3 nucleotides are TGTGCCAGCAGCTTAGACTTGAACACCGGGGAGCTGTTTTTT. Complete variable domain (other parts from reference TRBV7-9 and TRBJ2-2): DTGVSQNPRHKITKRGQNVTFRCDPISEHNRLYWYRQTLGQGPEFLTYFQNEAQLEKSRLLSDRFSAERPKGSFSTLEIQRTEQGDSAMYLCASSLDLNTGELFFGEGSRLTVL.

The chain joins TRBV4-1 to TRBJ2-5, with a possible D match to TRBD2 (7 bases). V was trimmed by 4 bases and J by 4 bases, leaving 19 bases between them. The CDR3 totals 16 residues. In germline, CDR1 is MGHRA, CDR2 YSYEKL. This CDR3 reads CASSRILTGGRETQYF. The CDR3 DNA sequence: TGCGCCAGCAGCCGAATCCTCACGGGGGGCAGAGAGACCCAGTACTTC.

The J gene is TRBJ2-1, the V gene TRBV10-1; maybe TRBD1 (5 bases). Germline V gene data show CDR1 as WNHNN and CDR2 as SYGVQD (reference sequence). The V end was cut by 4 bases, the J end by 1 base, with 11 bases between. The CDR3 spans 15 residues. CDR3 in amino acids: CASSVGRGSYNEQFF. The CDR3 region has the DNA TGCGCCAGCAGTGTGGGAAGGGGTTCCTACAATGAGCAGTTCTTC.

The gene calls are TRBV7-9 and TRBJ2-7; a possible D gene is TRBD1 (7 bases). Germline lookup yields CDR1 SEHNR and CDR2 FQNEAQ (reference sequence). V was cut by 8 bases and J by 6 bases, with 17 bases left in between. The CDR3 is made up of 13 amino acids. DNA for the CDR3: TGTGCCAGCGCCCGACAGGGAGGTGGCGAGCAGTACTTC. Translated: CASARQGGGEQYF.

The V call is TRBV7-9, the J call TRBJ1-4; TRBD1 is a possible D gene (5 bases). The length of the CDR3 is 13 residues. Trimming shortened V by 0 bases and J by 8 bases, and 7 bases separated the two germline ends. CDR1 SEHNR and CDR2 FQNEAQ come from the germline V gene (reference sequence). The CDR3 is CASSLAGAEKLFF. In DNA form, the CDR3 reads TGTGCCAGCAGCTTAGCTGGGGCCGAAAAACTGTTTTTT.

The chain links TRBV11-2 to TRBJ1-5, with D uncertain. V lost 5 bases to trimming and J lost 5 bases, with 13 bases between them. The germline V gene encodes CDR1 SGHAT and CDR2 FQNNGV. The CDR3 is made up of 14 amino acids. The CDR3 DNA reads TGTGCCAGCAGCCCACGAGGAACCCATCAGCCCCAGCATTTT. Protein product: CASSPRGTHQPQHF.

In DNA form, the CDR3 reads TGTGCCAGCAGCTTAAGGCCTAGCGGGAGGAATGAGCAGTTCTTC. It yields the protein CASSLRPSGRNEQFF. The chain employs TRBV27 and TRBJ2-1; 11 bases map to TRBD2. This CDR3 has 15 amino acids. The ends lost 6 bases at V and 7 bases at J; junction bases unmatched: 8. Germline V lookup: CDR1 MNHEY, CDR2 SMNVEV (reference sequence).

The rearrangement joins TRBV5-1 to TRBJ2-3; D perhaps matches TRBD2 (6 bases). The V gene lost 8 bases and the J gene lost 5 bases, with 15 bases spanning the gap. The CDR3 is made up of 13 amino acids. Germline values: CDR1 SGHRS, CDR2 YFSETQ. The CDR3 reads CASRPIGGDTQYF. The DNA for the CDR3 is TGCGCCAGTCGGCCCATCGGGGGAGATACGCAGTATTTT.

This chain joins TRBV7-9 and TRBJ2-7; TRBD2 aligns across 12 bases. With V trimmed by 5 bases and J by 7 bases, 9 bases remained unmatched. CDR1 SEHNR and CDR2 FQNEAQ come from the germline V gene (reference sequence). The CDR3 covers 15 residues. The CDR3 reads CASSPRLAGAKEQYF. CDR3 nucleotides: TGTGCCAGCAGCCCGCGACTAGCGGGAGCTAAGGAGCAGTACTTC.

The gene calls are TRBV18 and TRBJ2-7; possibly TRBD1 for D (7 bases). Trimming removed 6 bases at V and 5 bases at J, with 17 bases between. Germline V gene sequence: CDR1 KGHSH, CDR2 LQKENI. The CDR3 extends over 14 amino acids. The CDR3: CASSPQGGVNEQYF. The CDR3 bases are TGTGCCAGCTCCCCCCAGGGGGGAGTCAACGAGCAGTACTTC. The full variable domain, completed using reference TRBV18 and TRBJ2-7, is NAGVMQNPRHLVRRRGQEARLRCSPMKGHSHVYWYRQLPEEGLKFMVYLQKENIIDESGMPKERFSAEFPKEGPSILRIQQVVRGDSAAYFCASSPQGGVNEQYFGPGTRLTVT.

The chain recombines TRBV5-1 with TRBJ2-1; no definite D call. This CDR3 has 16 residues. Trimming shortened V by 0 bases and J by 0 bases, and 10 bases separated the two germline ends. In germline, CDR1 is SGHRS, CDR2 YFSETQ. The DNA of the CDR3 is TGCGCCAGCAGCTTGGTGGCATTCAGCTCCTACAATGAGCAGTTCTTC. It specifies CASSLVAFSSYNEQFF.

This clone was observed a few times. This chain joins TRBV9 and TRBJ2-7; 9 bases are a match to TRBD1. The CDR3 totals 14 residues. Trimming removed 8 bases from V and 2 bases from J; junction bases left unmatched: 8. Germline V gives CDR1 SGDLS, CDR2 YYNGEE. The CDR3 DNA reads TGTGCCAGTGAGAGGGGGACAGGGCCCTACGAGCAGTACTTC. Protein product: CASERGTGPYEQYF. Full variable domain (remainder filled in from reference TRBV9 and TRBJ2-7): DSGVTQTPKHLITATGQRVTLRCSPRSGDLSVYWYQQSLDQGLQFLIQYYNGEERAKGNILERFSAQQFPDLHSELNLSSLELGDSALYFCASERGTGPYEQYFGPGTRLTVT.

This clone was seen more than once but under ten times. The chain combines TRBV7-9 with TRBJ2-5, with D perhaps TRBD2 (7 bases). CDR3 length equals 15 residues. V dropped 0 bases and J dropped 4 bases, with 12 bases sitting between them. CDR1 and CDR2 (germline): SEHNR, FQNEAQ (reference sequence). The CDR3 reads CASSLAGGQRETQYF. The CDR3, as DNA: TGTGCCAGCAGCTTAGCGGGGGGGCAGAGAGAGACCCAGTACTTC.

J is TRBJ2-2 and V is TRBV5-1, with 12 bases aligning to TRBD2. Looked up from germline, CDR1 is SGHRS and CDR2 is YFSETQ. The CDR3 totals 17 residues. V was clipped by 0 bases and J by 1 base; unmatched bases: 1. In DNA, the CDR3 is TGCGCCAGCAGCTTGGCACTAGCGGGAGGGAACACCGGGGAGCTGTTTTTT. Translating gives CASSLALAGGNTGELFF.

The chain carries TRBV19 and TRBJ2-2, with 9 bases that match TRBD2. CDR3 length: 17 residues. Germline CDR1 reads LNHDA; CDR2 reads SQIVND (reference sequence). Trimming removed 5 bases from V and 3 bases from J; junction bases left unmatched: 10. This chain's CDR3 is CASSSPPTSGHTGELFF. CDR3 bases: TGTGCCAGTAGTTCCCCCCCAACTAGCGGGCACACCGGGGAGCTGTTTTTT.

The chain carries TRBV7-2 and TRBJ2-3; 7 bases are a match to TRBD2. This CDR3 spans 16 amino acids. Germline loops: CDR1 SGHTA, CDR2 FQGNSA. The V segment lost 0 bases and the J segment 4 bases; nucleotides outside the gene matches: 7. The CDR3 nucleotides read TGTGCCAGCAGCTTAGCGCTAGTTGGGGGGGCAGATACGCAGTATTTT. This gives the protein CASSLALVGGADTQYF.

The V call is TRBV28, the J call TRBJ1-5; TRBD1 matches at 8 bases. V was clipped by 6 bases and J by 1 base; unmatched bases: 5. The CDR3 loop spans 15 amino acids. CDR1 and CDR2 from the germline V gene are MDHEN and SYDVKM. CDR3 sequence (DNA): TGTGCCAGCAGAAACAGGGGGTCCAGCAATCAGCCCCAGCATTTT. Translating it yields CASRNRGSSNQPQHF.

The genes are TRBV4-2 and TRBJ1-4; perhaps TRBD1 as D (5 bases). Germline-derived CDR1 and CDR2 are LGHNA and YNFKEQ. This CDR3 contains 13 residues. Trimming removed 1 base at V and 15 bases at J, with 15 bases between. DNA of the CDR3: TGTGCCAGCAGCCAAGTTTTAGAGGACACGTTGTTTTTT. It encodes CASSQVLEDTLFF.

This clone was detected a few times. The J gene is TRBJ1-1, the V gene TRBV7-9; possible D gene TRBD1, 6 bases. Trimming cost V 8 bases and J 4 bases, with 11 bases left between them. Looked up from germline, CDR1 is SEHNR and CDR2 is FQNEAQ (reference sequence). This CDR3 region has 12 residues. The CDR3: CASGGAGTEAFF. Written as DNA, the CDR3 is TGTGCCAGCGGGGGGGCAGGCACTGAAGCTTTCTTT.

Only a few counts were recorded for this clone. CDR3: CASSSWKPGTGLWEQYF. CDR3 bases: TGTGCCAGCAGCAGTTGGAAACCCGGGACAGGGCTTTGGGAGCAGTACTTC. The genes are TRBV27 and TRBJ2-7; 9 bases match TRBD1. The CDR3 length is 17 residues. Trimming at V came to 6 bases and at J to 7 bases, leaving 19 bases not matched to a gene. The germline V gene has CDR1 MNHEY and CDR2 SMNVEV (reference sequence).

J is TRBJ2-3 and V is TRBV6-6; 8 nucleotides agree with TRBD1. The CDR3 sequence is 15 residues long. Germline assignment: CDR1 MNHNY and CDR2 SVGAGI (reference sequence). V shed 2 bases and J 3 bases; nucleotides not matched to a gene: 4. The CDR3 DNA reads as TGTGCCAGCAGTTACGGGCAGGGGGCAACAGATACGCAGTATTTT. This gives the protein CASSYGQGATDTQYF.

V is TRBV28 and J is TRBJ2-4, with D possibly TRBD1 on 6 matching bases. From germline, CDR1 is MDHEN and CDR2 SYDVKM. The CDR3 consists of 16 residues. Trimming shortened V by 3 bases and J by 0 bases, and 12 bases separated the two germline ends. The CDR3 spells CASSLVTGLAKNIQYF. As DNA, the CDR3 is TGTGCCAGCAGTTTGGTGACAGGACTAGCCAAAAACATTCAGTACTTC.